These 30 T cell receptor beta chains were all obtained from the same sample, sequenced in a study of response to subunit inactivated influenza vaccine (dated by TCRdb to the late 2010s). Library prep was done by RT-PCR. This sample was sequenced with an Illumina HiSeq 2500. Through fastp at Q25 and MiXCR, TCRdb rebuilt clones from the public reads, retaining in-frame beta chains. Every entry covers one CDR3 protein and lists the most common genes and DNA from its rows. Recorded for this sample are about 650,000 distinct CDR3 sequences; approximately 14% of them occurred a single time. Jointly, the top ten make up approximately 7.6% of the sample. Specimen: PBMCs from blood, collected around 14 days before vaccination. Source of these receptors: a man over 45 who received an inactivated influenza vaccine. Donor details come from another sample of the same person, matched by shared clones.

The chain couples TRBV7-9 to TRBJ2-1, with D perhaps TRBD1 or TRBD2 (6 bases each). V lost 2 bases, J lost 3 bases, and 11 bases lay in between. Germline values: CDR1 SEHNR, CDR2 FQNEAQ (reference sequence). The CDR3 has 15 amino acids. CDR3 sequence: CASSLRRGNYNEQFF. The CDR3 DNA follows: TGTGCCAGCAGCTTAAGGAGGGGGAACTACAATGAGCAGTTCTTC. Supplemented by reference TRBV7-9 and TRBJ2-1, the full variable domain reads DTGVSQNPRHKITKRGQNVTFRCDPISEHNRLYWYRQTLGQGPEFLTYFQNEAQLEKSRLLSDRFSAERPKGSFSTLEIQRTEQGDSAMYLCASSLRRGNYNEQFFGPGTRLTVL.

A few counts support this clonotype. The rearrangement joins TRBV7-9 to TRBJ1-1; D unclear. Trimming pared 4 bases from V and 1 base from J, leaving 13 bases between. Germline-derived CDR1 and CDR2 are SEHNR and FQNEAQ (reference sequence). CDR3 length: 15 amino acids. CDR3 in amino acids: CASSSFGGSNTEAFF. Written as DNA, the CDR3 is TGTGCCAGCAGCTCCTTTGGAGGGTCGAACACTGAAGCTTTCTTT.

In its sample, this clonotype was seen a few times. V is TRBV27 and J is TRBJ2-2, with D possibly TRBD2 on 6 matching bases. From germline, CDR1 is MNHEY and CDR2 SMNVEV (reference sequence). The CDR3 totals 15 residues. V was cut by 2 bases and J by 2 bases, with 9 bases left in between. This CDR3 reads CASSLAGFNTGELFF. The CDR3 DNA is TGTGCCAGCAGTTTAGCGGGGTTTAACACCGGGGAGCTGTTTTTT.

This clonotype was detected once. The genes are TRBV7-9 and TRBJ1-4, with D unclear. The V end lost 0 bases, the J end lost 3 bases, and 11 bases lay between the germline ends. Germline V gene data show CDR1 as SEHNR and CDR2 as FQNEAQ (reference sequence). CDR3 length: 16 amino acids. The CDR3 DNA sequence: TGTGCCAGCAGCTTAGCGTACGAGGCCTCTAATGAAAAACTGTTTTTT. Protein sequence: CASSLAYEASNEKLFF.

The chain joins TRBV5-1 to TRBJ1-4; D ambiguous. Per germline, CDR1 SGHRS and CDR2 YFSETQ. The CDR3 spans 16 residues. V was trimmed by 1 base and J by 4 bases, leaving 14 bases between them. In DNA form, the CDR3 reads TGCGCCAGCAGCTTGAGGAGTCTGAAACTTAATGAAAAACTGTTTTTT. Residues: CASSLRSLKLNEKLFF.

The table lists this clonotype with many counts. The chain joins TRBV29-1 to TRBJ1-6, with 8 bases matching TRBD1. CDR3 size: 16 residues. J lost 7 bases, V lost 3 bases, and 11 bases had no gene match. CDR1 SQVTM and CDR2 ANQGSEA come from the germline V gene. CDR3 loop: CSVEPRTGSQNSPLHF. The DNA of the CDR3 is TGCAGCGTTGAGCCCCGGACAGGGAGTCAAAATTCACCCCTCCACTTT.

Remarks on this clonotype: This could be a read error, since a much larger clone is one nucleotide away. J is TRBJ2-2 and V is TRBV28; unclear D gene. CDR1 and CDR2 (germline): MDHEN, SYDVKM. V was cut by 6 bases and J by 6 bases, with 20 bases left in between. CDR3 length: 16 residues. CDR3 in amino acids: CASREPDRLGSGELFF. In nucleotides, the CDR3 is TGTGCCAGCAGGGAACCGGACCGTCTAGGGTCCGGGGAGCTGTTTTTT.

This clonotype was picked up a small number of times. This sequence joins TRBV10-3 and TRBJ1-1; 12 bases match TRBD1. With V trimmed by 6 bases and J by 1 base, 15 bases remained unmatched. CDR3 size: 19 residues. Germline V CDR1 and CDR2: ENHRY, SYGVKD. For the CDR3, the DNA is TGTGCCATCAGCAAGAGGCTCGGGACAGGGGGCGCGGGGAACACTGAAGCTTTCTTT. It encodes CAISKRLGTGGAGNTEAFF.

This clonotype showed up just a few times. V and J are TRBV15 and TRBJ2-1; D is possibly TRBD1 or TRBD2 (5 bases each). Between the trimmed V and J ends, which lost 0 bases and 6 bases, there was a span of 15 bases. The CDR3 covers 16 residues. The germline CDR1 and CDR2 sequences are LNHNV and YYDKDF (reference sequence). The CDR3 region has the DNA TGTGCCACCAGCAGAGATGAGGGACGTAAGCGCAATGAGCAGTTCTTC. It encodes CATSRDEGRKRNEQFF.

The chain couples TRBV7-2 to TRBJ2-5, with 10 bases fitting TRBD1. The CDR3 consists of 16 residues. Losses at the gene ends were 5 bases for V and 3 bases for J; bases not matched to a gene: 9. Germline V gene data show CDR1 as SGHTA and CDR2 as FQGNSA. CDR3 residues: CASSPNGQGVKETQYF. The CDR3, as DNA: TGTGCCAGCAGCCCAAATGGACAGGGGGTAAAAGAGACCCAGTACTTC.

This sequence joins TRBV11-2 and TRBJ2-7, with 10 bases aligning to TRBD1. There are 14 residues in the CDR3. V lost 4 bases, J lost 6 bases, and 6 bases stayed unmatched. The V gene's germline CDR1 is SGHAT and CDR2 FQNNGV. The chain's CDR3 is CASSYRDRGSEQYF. The CDR3 DNA is TGTGCCAGCAGCTACCGGGACAGGGGCAGCGAGCAGTACTTC.

This clonotype occurred a few times. V and J are TRBV29-1 and TRBJ2-7; TRBD1 matches 8 bases. The V gene's germline CDR1 is SQVTM and CDR2 ANQGSEA. CDR3 size: 13 residues. V lost 4 bases to trimming and J lost 4 bases; unmatched junction nucleotides: 6. Written as DNA, the CDR3 is TGCAGCGTTGGTGGGGACAGGTTGTACGAGCAGTACTTC. Amino acid sequence: CSVGGDRLYEQYF.

This clonotype was detected only a few times. This chain connects TRBV7-2 to TRBJ2-1, with D maybe TRBD2 (5 bases). The CDR3 loop spans 15 amino acids. CDR1 SGHTA and CDR2 FQGNSA come from the germline V gene. The V gene lost 5 bases and the J gene lost 8 bases, with 19 bases spanning the gap. Here the CDR3 DNA reads TGTGCCAGCAGCCTGATGGGAGCAAGTAGCCATGAGCAGTTCTTC. It encodes CASSLMGASSHEQFF.

This clonotype has a handful of counts. The CDR3 nucleotides read TGTGCCACCAGTGATCCCGGGACAGGGGTTGGAGAGACCCAGTACTTC. Encoded protein: CATSDPGTGVGETQYF. V gene TRBV24-1 combines with J gene TRBJ2-5; 10 nucleotides agree with TRBD1. The junction had 7 bases not matched to a gene; V was cut back by 3 bases and J by 4 bases. From germline, CDR1 is KGHDR and CDR2 SFDVKD. CDR3 size: 16 residues.

This clonotype occurred a few times. The rearrangement joins TRBV28 to TRBJ2-7; TRBD1 agrees at 7 bases. V shed 3 bases and J 2 bases; nucleotides not matched to a gene: 10. The CDR3 extends over 16 amino acids. Per germline, CDR1 MDHEN and CDR2 SYDVKM. CDR3 sequence: CASSLMDRRSPYEQYF. DNA for the CDR3: TGTGCCAGCAGTTTGATGGACAGGCGATCTCCCTACGAGCAGTACTTC.

The chain uses TRBV12-3 or TRBV12-4 and TRBJ2-1, with 15 positions matching TRBD2. Trimming at V came to 5 bases and at J to 12 bases, leaving 2 bases not matched to a gene. The CDR3 contains 13 residues. In DNA form, the CDR3 reads TGTGCCAGCAGTGGACTAGCGGGAGGGGTGCAGTTCTTC. Its protein product is CASSGLAGGVQFF.

The V gene is TRBV25-1, the J gene TRBJ2-1, with a tentative D call TRBD2 (6 bases). Trimming took 6 bases from V and 2 from J, leaving 17 bases between them. The germline V gene encodes CDR1 MGHDK and CDR2 SYGVNS. This CDR3 spans 16 amino acids. CDR3 region: CASRAPGLPPYNEQFF. For the CDR3, the DNA is TGTGCCAGCAGAGCCCCGGGACTCCCGCCCTACAATGAGCAGTTCTTC.

This rearrangement joins TRBV7-2 to TRBJ2-2; a possible D gene is TRBD1 (6 bases). The CDR3 spans 16 residues. Trimming shortened V by 6 bases and J by 2 bases, and 16 bases separated the two germline ends. Germline V gene lookup returns CDR1 SGHTA and CDR2 FQGNSA. In DNA form, the CDR3 reads TGTGCCAGCAGTCTCAAGACAGGAAGAAACACCGGGGAGCTGTTTTTT. It codes for CASSLKTGRNTGELFF.

This clonotype was picked up a small number of times. The gene calls are TRBV20-1 and TRBJ1-6, with 9 bases identical to TRBD1. In germline, CDR1 is DFQATT, CDR2 SNEGSKA (reference sequence). The V segment lost 3 bases and the J segment 8 bases; nucleotides outside the gene matches: 8. CDR3 length: 15 residues. CDR3 sequence reads: CSARPLQGAYSPLHF. The CDR3 DNA reads as TGCAGTGCTAGGCCTCTACAGGGGGCTTATTCACCCCTCCACTTT.

The chain combines TRBV29-1 with TRBJ2-1; D might be TRBD1 (5 bases). V gave up 4 bases and J gave up 4 bases, with 8 bases separating them. The CDR3 covers 12 residues. Germline loops: CDR1 SQVTM, CDR2 ANQGSEA. The CDR3 loop is CSVVTGYNEQFF. CDR3 coding DNA: TGCAGCGTTGTAACAGGTTACAATGAGCAGTTCTTC.

V is TRBV9 and J is TRBJ2-5; TRBD1 aligns across 8 bases. Trimming at V came to 4 bases and at J to 5 bases, leaving 16 bases not matched to a gene. The CDR3 covers 17 residues. Germline V lookup: CDR1 SGDLS, CDR2 YYNGEE. This CDR3 reads CASSSGPRNRGAETQYF. CDR3 DNA: TGTGCCAGCAGCTCAGGGCCTCGGAACAGGGGGGCGGAGACCCAGTACTTC. The full variable domain, completed using reference TRBV9 and TRBJ2-5, is DSGVTQTPKHLITATGQRVTLRCSPRSGDLSVYWYQQSLDQGLQFLIQYYNGEERAKGNILERFSAQQFPDLHSELNLSSLELGDSALYFCASSSGPRNRGAETQYFGPGTRLLVL.

In this sample, this clonotype turned up a few times. The rearrangement joins TRBV6-2 or TRBV6-3 to TRBJ2-2, with 9 bases identical to TRBD1. CDR3 length equals 15 residues. The V gene's germline CDR1 is MNHEY and CDR2 SVGEGT. V dropped 5 bases and J dropped 5; count of bases not matched to a gene: 6. CDR3 amino acids: CASSTGTGSTGELFF. CDR3 in DNA: TGTGCCAGCAGTACGGGGACAGGGTCGACCGGGGAGCTGTTTTTT.

This chain joins TRBV28 and TRBJ2-3; D perhaps matches TRBD1 (5 bases). Per germline, CDR1 MDHEN and CDR2 SYDVKM. With 5 bases removed from V and 6 bases from J, the gap between germline ends came to 12 bases. The CDR3 is 13 amino acids. Here the CDR3 reads CASSPYRRDTQYF. The CDR3 DNA is TGTGCCAGCAGTCCCTACAGGCGGGATACGCAGTATTTT. Variable domain in full (rest from reference TRBV28 and TRBJ2-3): DVKVTQSSRYLVKRTGEKVFLECVQDMDHENMFWYRQDPGLGLRLIYFSYDVKMKEKGDIPEGYSVSREKKERFSLILESASTNQTSMYLCASSPYRRDTQYFGPGTRLTVL.

The V and J genes are TRBV24-1 and TRBJ1-5, with a weak D call TRBD1 (6 bases). Trimming stripped 12 bases from V and 5 bases from J, with 16 bases between. The CDR3 is 13 residues long. Per the germline V gene, CDR1 is KGHDR and CDR2 is SFDVKD. The chain's CDR3 is CAASRGPYQPQHF. The CDR3 DNA reads TGTGCCGCAAGTCGGGGGCCCTATCAGCCCCAGCATTTT.

The V call is TRBV6-2 or TRBV6-3, the J call TRBJ1-5; D is possibly TRBD1 (5 bases). The germline V gene encodes CDR1 MNHEY and CDR2 SVGEGT. The ends were cut back, 7 bases at V and 5 bases at J, with 21 bases in the middle. The CDR3 loop spans 16 amino acids. The CDR3 is CASTGRGPGYDQPQHF. The CDR3 DNA reads as TGTGCCAGCACTGGACGGGGCCCGGGGTATGATCAGCCCCAGCATTTT.

The chain employs TRBV12-3 or TRBV12-4 and TRBJ2-5, with 11 positions matching TRBD2. The V gene end was trimmed by 2 bases and the J gene end by 2 bases; junction bases not matched to a gene: 7. This CDR3 has 17 residues. In DNA form, the CDR3 reads TGTGCCAGCAGTTTAAGGCTAGCGGGAGGACGGCAAGAGACCCAGTACTTC. Its translation: CASSLRLAGGRQETQYF.

In its sample, this clonotype was seen a few times. This rearrangement joins TRBV7-2 to TRBJ1-2, with D possibly being TRBD1 (5 bases). Per the germline V gene, CDR1 is SGHTA and CDR2 is FQGNSA. This CDR3 contains 14 residues. Deletions cut 4 bases from V and 3 bases from J, with 12 bases between. The CDR3 here is CASSSQPTDYGYTF. For the CDR3, the DNA is TGTGCCAGCAGCTCGCAACCGACAGACTATGGCTACACCTTC.

This chain connects TRBV29-1 to TRBJ2-2, with no clear D. CDR1 and CDR2 (germline): SQVTM, ANQGSEA. Trimming left V 4 bases short and J 7 bases short, with 7 bases between. The CDR3 totals 11 residues. CDR3 sequence (DNA): TGCAGCGTTGGGGCAAACGGGGAGCTGTTTTTT. Translation gives CSVGANGELFF.

The CDR3 nucleotides are TGTGCCAGCAGCACCCGGGCTGAGGATACGCAGTATTTT. This codes for CASSTRAEDTQYF. V is TRBV3-1 and J is TRBJ2-3; D gene unclear. CDR1 is LGHDT, CDR2 YNNKEL, per germline (reference sequence). The CDR3 covers 13 residues. Trimming stripped 5 bases from V and 6 bases from J, with 12 bases between.

This clonotype was observed a handful of times. The V call is TRBV4-2, the J call TRBJ1-5; 7 bases are a match to TRBD1. The J segment lost 6 bases and the V segment lost 2 bases, leaving 7 bases of the junction unmatched. This CDR3 comprises 15 residues. The germline CDR1 and CDR2 sequences are LGHNA and YNFKEQ. CDR3 sequence: CASSQRQGPSQPQHF. CDR3 coding DNA: TGTGCCAGCAGCCAACGACAGGGTCCAAGTCAGCCCCAGCATTTT.